This T cell receptor beta chain emerged from a study of graft-versus-host responses after intestinal transplantation. Study as a whole: Recipients were given multivisceral, liver-intestinal, or isolated intestinal transplants. Recipients were all induced with anti-thymocyte globulin, then given tacrolimus and steroids for around three years. Notes on the study in general: GvH clones surfaced in recipient marrow, some emerging earlier in ileum or blood. The study found high graft-versus-host to host-versus-graft clonal ratios in allografts of patients with graft-donor T cell macrochimerism.

Libraries were prepared by immunoSEQ multiplex PCR; TCRdb keeps only in-frame clonotypes and omits some of them. The data contain around 93,000 clones, about 89% of them singletons. The CDR3 consists of 15 residues. The germline V gene has CDR1 SGHRS and CDR2 YFSETQ. Germline trimming cut 4 bases from V and 1 base from J; bases unmatched to any gene: 7. For this clone: What it binds is unknown.

The chain carries TRBV5-1 and TRBJ1-1, with 7 bases fitting TRBD1. Specimen: unstimulated CD8+ T cells sorted from spleen or lymph node cells, collected before intestinal transplant. The source is a human donor who received an intestinal transplant. The CDR3 DNA reads TGCGCCAGCAGCCCGGACCGGGACAGGAACACTGAAGCTTTCTTT. Amino acid sequence: CASSPDRDRNTEAFF.